A selection of T cell receptor beta chains follows, all from one sample in a study of Ad26.COV2.S vaccination and SARS-CoV-2 variants. Profiling relied on immunoSEQ multiplex PCR, and the TCRdb table lists in-frame clones only, not all of them. The repertoire includes around 400,000 clones, approximately 89% of them detected once, and 1.9% sits in the top ten. Sample: peripheral blood, taken in a trial of Ad26.COV2.S vaccine versus placebo. Source of these receptors: a person between 18 and 65 years old who received the Ad26.COV2.S COVID-19 vaccine or a placebo. Each CDR3 is given with its conserved first and last residue. A D gene is named only where the DNA matches it firmly. Not all rows give a size; the values are once, few, many and, for expanded clones, a class.

j_call v_call d_call clone_size cdr3_aa cdr3_nt
TRBJ2-1 TRBV13 TRBD1 NA CASSRNRGNEQFF TGTGCCAGTTCCCGAAACAGGGGGAATGAGCAGTTCTTC
TRBJ1-1 TRBV9 NA NA CASSPTPRGTEAFF TGTGCCAGCAGCCCCACACCCCGGGGCACTGAAGCTTTCTTT
TRBJ2-7 TRBV3-1/TRBV3-2 NA NA CASSQDGGRGLGQYF TGTGCCAGCAGCCAAGATGGGGGTCGAGGGTTGGGGCAGTACTTC
TRBJ2-5 TRBV5-1 TRBD2 NA CASSSFGLAGGETQYF TGCGCCAGCAGCAGCTTCGGACTAGCGGGGGGGGAGACCCAGTACTTC
TRBJ1-2 TRBV28 NA once CASSLSTGSGSNYGYTF TGTGCCAGCAGCCTTTCGACAGGCTCCGGATCTAACTATGGCTACACCTTC
TRBJ1-5 TRBV24-1 NA once CATSDHDKGKEAQHF TGTGCCACCAGTGACCACGACAAAGGGAAGGAGGCCCAGCATTTT
TRBJ2-7 TRBV7-3 NA NA CASSLGWRRDEQYF TGTGCCAGCAGCCTCGGGTGGCGACGAGACGAGCAGTACTTC
TRBJ2-7 TRBV12-3/TRBV12-4 TRBD1 NA CASSGTATYEQYF TGTGCCAGCAGTGGGACAGCCACCTACGAGCAGTACTTC
TRBJ2-2 TRBV6-2/TRBV6-3 TRBD1 few CASSYPGTGANTGELFF TGTGCCAGCAGTTACCCCGGGACAGGAGCGAACACCGGGGAGCTGTTTTTT
TRBJ2-7 TRBV27 TRBD2 NA CASRSLAGTYEQYF TGTGCCAGCAGGTCCCTAGCGGGAACCTACGAGCAGTACTTC
TRBJ1-5 TRBV30 NA NA CAWSREGGTYNQPQHF TGTGCCTGGAGTAGGGAAGGGGGGACTTACAATCAGCCCCAGCATTTT
TRBJ2-1 TRBV2 NA NA CASSRRQGEGEQFF TGTGCCAGCAGTAGGAGGCAGGGTGAGGGTGAGCAGTTCTTC
TRBJ2-7 TRBV7-9 NA NA CASSKHRDTFGQYF TGTGCCAGCAGCAAGCACCGGGACACCTTCGGGCAGTACTTC
TRBJ1-2 TRBV4-1 NA once CASSSRNDYGYTF TGCGCCAGCAGCTCCCGGAATGACTATGGCTACACCTTC
TRBJ2-1 TRBV4-2 TRBD2 NA CASSQGGYRSGRADNEQFF TGTGCCAGCAGCCAAGGTGGATACAGGAGCGGGAGGGCCGACAATGAGCAGTTCTTC
TRBJ2-3 TRBV7-3 NA NA CASSRHSRRESTDTQYF TGTGCCAGCAGCAGACACTCCCGCAGGGAAAGCACAGATACGCAGTATTTT
TRBJ2-3 TRBV6-5 NA NA CTHGASDSDTQYF TGTACCCACGGGGCTAGCGATTCAGATACGCAGTATTTT
TRBJ2-5 TRBV28 NA NA CASSSMSLGALETQYF TGTGCCAGCAGTTCCATGTCTTTGGGGGCCCTGGAGACCCAGTACTTC
TRBJ2-7 TRBV7-9 TRBD2 once CASSFAGTINEQYF TGTGCCAGCAGCTTCGCCGGGACTATCAACGAGCAGTACTTC
TRBJ1-3 TRBV14 NA NA CASSQGRSSGNTIYF TGTGCCAGCAGCCAAGGGCGCAGCTCTGGAAACACCATATATTTT
TRBJ1-1 TRBV19 NA NA CASTPLRENTEAFF TGTGCCAGTACCCCCCTGAGGGAGAACACTGAAGCTTTCTTT
TRBJ1-3 TRBV7-8 NA NA CASSPSRPGGFGNTIYF TGTGCCAGCAGCCCTTCAAGACCCGGGGGATTTGGAAACACCATATATTTT
TRBJ2-7 TRBV15 NA NA CATSRDYRYEQYF TGTGCCACCAGCAGGGACTACCGTTACGAGCAGTACTTC
TRBJ1-1 TRBV11-3 NA NA CASSLSLTLNTEAFF TGTGCCAGCAGCTTATCCCTCACTTTGAACACTGAAGCTTTCTTT
TRBJ1-6 TRBV27 NA NA CASSLRGERGSPLHF TGTGCCAGCAGTTTAAGAGGGGAAAGGGGGTCACCCCTCCACTTT
TRBJ2-1 TRBV4-1 NA NA CASSQDFKGGEQFF TGCGCCAGCAGCCAAGATTTTAAGGGGGGAGAGCAGTTCTTC
TRBJ2-1 TRBV5-4 TRBD2 NA CASSLGGTSGSSYNEQFF TGTGCCAGCAGCTTGGGGGGGACTAGCGGGAGCTCCTACAATGAGCAGTTCTTC
TRBJ1-5 TRBV10-2 NA NA CASSDVGSYQPQHF TGCGCCAGCAGTGATGTGGGGAGCTATCAGCCCCAGCATTTT
TRBJ1-5 TRBV7-8 NA NA CASSLNRNSNQPQHF TGTGCCAGCAGCTTAAACAGGAATAGCAATCAGCCCCAGCATTTT
TRBJ2-2 TRBV12-3/TRBV12-4 TRBD1 NA CASRRTGSGELFF TGTGCCAGCAGGAGGACAGGCTCCGGGGAGCTGTTTTTT
TRBJ2-7 TRBV12-3/TRBV12-4 NA NA CASSFTEFPEQYF TGTGCCAGCAGTTTTACGGAATTCCCCGAGCAGTACTTC
TRBJ1-2 TRBV18 NA once CASSPQANYGYTF TGTGCCAGCTCACCACAGGCGAACTATGGCTACACCTTC
TRBJ2-1 TRBV29-1 TRBD2 NA CSVDRTSGYNEQFF TGCAGCGTTGATAGGACTAGCGGGTACAATGAGCAGTTCTTC
TRBJ2-1 TRBV24-1 NA once CATSLTGERNEQFF TGTGCCACCTCTCTCACCGGGGAGAGGAATGAGCAGTTCTTC
TRBJ2-3 TRBV9 NA NA CASSVGQGGPTDTQYF TGTGCCAGCAGCGTAGGGCAGGGGGGACCCACAGATACGCAGTATTTT
TRBJ2-5 TRBV6-5 TRBD1 NA CASSYAGGVQETQYF TGTGCCAGCAGTTACGCAGGGGGCGTACAAGAGACCCAGTACTTC
TRBJ1-2 TRBV28 TRBD1 NA CASIRAGQGEGYTF TGTGCCAGCATCAGGGCCGGACAGGGAGAAGGCTACACCTTC
TRBJ2-1 TRBV7-6 NA NA CASSLGSPSYNEQFF TGTGCCAGCAGCTTAGGTAGTCCCTCCTACAATGAGCAGTTCTTC
TRBJ1-2 TRBV6-5 TRBD1 NA CASSRDRGNYGYTF TGTGCCAGCAGTAGGGACAGGGGAAACTATGGCTACACCTTC
TRBJ1-2 TRBV6-6 NA NA CASSYRTEPQNYGYTF TGTGCCAGCAGTTATCGGACAGAACCACAGAACTATGGCTACACCTTC
TRBJ1-2 TRBV30 NA NA CAWRRDLSYGYTF TGTGCCTGGAGGCGGGACCTGAGCTATGGCTACACCTTC
TRBJ2-7 TRBV2 TRBD1 NA CASSLRDRASEQYF TGTGCCAGCAGTCTGAGGGACAGGGCCTCCGAGCAGTACTTC
TRBJ1-1 TRBV6-1 NA NA CASSEKGGNTEAFF TGTGCCAGCAGTGAAAAGGGGGGGAACACTGAAGCTTTCTTT
TRBJ1-1 TRBV7-8 TRBD1 NA CASSLGDRELSAEAFF TGTGCCAGCAGCTTAGGGGACAGGGAGTTAAGCGCTGAAGCTTTCTTT
TRBJ2-2 TRBV19 NA NA CASSIGGVARANTGELFF TGTGCCAGTAGTATAGGGGGCGTAGCCCGCGCGAACACCGGGGAGCTGTTTTTT
TRBJ1-2 TRBV30 NA NA CAGWTVNPTGYTF TGTGCCGGATGGACAGTCAATCCCACCGGCTACACCTTC
TRBJ1-1 TRBV21-1 NA NA CASSKVDSNNTEAFF TGTGCCAGCAGCAAAGTAGACAGCAACAACACTGAAGCTTTCTTT
TRBJ2-7 TRBV6-5 NA NA CASSYAGLSYEQYF TGTGCCAGCAGCTATGCGGGCCTCTCCTACGAGCAGTACTTC
TRBJ2-6 TRBV5-1 TRBD2 once CASSLALAGGSGANVLTF TGCGCCAGCAGCTTGGCTCTAGCGGGAGGCTCTGGGGCCAACGTCCTGACTTTC
TRBJ2-7 TRBV27 TRBD1 NA CASSRPGQGKYEQYF TGTGCCAGCAGTCGTCCGGGACAGGGCAAGTACGAGCAGTACTTC
TRBJ2-1 TRBV19 TRBD2 NA CASSYPRLAGGPTEQFF TGTGCCAGTAGCTACCCCCGACTAGCGGGAGGGCCTACTGAGCAGTTCTTC
TRBJ2-5 TRBV10-3 NA NA CAIALGLSGRGTQYF TGTGCCATCGCCCTGGGGTTAAGCGGTCGGGGGACCCAGTACTTC
TRBJ2-7 TRBV27 NA NA CASSYVTGSNEQYF TGTGCCAGCAGTTATGTAACAGGGAGCAACGAGCAGTACTTC
TRBJ2-7 TRBV5-4 TRBD2 NA CASSSGRLAGAAPEQYF TGTGCCAGCAGCTCCGGACGACTAGCGGGAGCGGCGCCCGAGCAGTACTTC
TRBJ2-7 TRBV29-1 NA NA CSVASAQSYEQYF TGCAGCGTTGCATCGGCGCAGTCCTACGAGCAGTACTTC
TRBJ2-7 TRBV15 NA NA CATSPDSYEQYF TGTGCCACCAGTCCCGACAGCTACGAGCAGTACTTC
TRBJ1-1 TRBV19 TRBD1 NA CATDRGINTEAFF TGTGCCACCGACAGGGGGATCAACACTGAAGCTTTCTTT
TRBJ2-7 TRBV2 TRBD1 NA CASGDRGSYEQYF TGTGCCAGCGGGGACAGGGGGAGCTACGAGCAGTACTTC
TRBJ1-1 TRBV28 NA NA CASSLSAGLNTEAFF TGTGCCAGCAGTTTATCGGCAGGGTTGAACACTGAAGCTTTCTTT